Detailed here is one T cell receptor (beta chain). This sample is drawn from a study of cytomegalovirus exposure and HLA in healthy donors. The study ran its PCR with 60 Vbeta and 13 Jbeta primers. TCRdb keeps only in-frame clones here, not all; method: immunoSEQ multiplex PCR. The data contain roughly 150,000 clones, 70% to 90% of them singletons. Sequencing was done on a sample of PBMCs. The clonotype originates from a man aged 25 to 45 in good health and CMV-seropositive.

The CDR3 loop is CASSQRQGRATGELFF. CDR3 DNA sequence: TGTGCCAGCAGCCAACGACAGGGGCGGGCCACCGGGGAGCTGTTTTTT. The chain employs TRBV14 and TRBJ2-2; the match to TRBD1 covers 8 bases. CDR1 SGHDN and CDR2 FVKESK come from the germline V gene. With V trimmed by 2 bases and J by 4 bases, 6 bases remained unmatched. This CDR3 region has 16 residues.